This T cell receptor beta chain was found in a study of T cell responses to AZD1222 COVID-19 vaccine. Sequencing used immunoSEQ multiplex PCR; TCRdb keeps in-frame clones, though not all of them. The top ten clones hold over 9% of a sample with about 130,000 clones, roughly 87% of them seen once. The V end lost 6 bases, the J end lost 5 bases, and 20 bases lay between the germline ends. The CDR3 loop spans 15 amino acids. The germline V gene encodes CDR1 SQVTM and CDR2 ANQGSEA. The TCR comes from an adult who received the AZD1222 COVID-19 vaccine. The V call is TRBV29-1, the J call TRBJ2-1; perhaps TRBD2 as D (5 bases). This specimen was peripheral blood, taken 28 days after the second AZD1222 dose. Here the CDR3 reads CSVHQTLWENNEQFF. DNA of the CDR3: TGCAGCGTCCATCAAACGCTATGGGAGAACAATGAGCAGTTCTTC.